Reported below is one TCR beta chain. After removal of 4 bases from V and 3 bases from J, the junction contained 6 bases not matched to a gene. The CDR3 loop spans 15 amino acids. Per the germline V gene, CDR1 is SGHTA and CDR2 is FQGNSA. Seattle researchers signed up patients amid active infection and tracked them longitudinally. This entry belongs to a study of blood T cell repertoires in COVID-19. As for the study in general: Sites across the United States, Italy and Spain contributed samples from acute and convalescent COVID-19. Nucleic acid was either cDNA or gDNA, and it came from T cells, B-cell-depleted T cells, or PBMCs.

In the original analysis: Reference gene primer amplification yielded estimated nucleated cell counts. Sequencing was performed with immunoSEQ multiplex PCR; in TCRdb, only in-frame clones are kept and a portion is missing. That table supplies the V and J calls and clone size; D and trimming were determined from the DNA. The table has some 160,000 clones, roughly 86% seen once. Sequenced input: peripheral blood. This chain joins TRBV7-2 and TRBJ2-5; 9 bases map to TRBD1. This receptor was obtained from a woman over 75 with COVID-19, enrolled during active disease. CDR3 DNA: TGTGCCAGCAGCTCAGCGGGACAGGGAAAAGAGACCCAGTACTTC. Protein product: CASSSAGQGKETQYF. The full variable domain, its missing parts supplied by reference TRBV7-2 and TRBJ2-5, is GAGVSQSPSNKVTEKGKDVELRCDPISGHTALYWYRQSLGQGLEFLIYFQGNSAPDKSGLPSDRFSAERTGGSVSTLTIQRTQQEDSAVYLCASSSAGQGKETQYFGPGTRLLVL.